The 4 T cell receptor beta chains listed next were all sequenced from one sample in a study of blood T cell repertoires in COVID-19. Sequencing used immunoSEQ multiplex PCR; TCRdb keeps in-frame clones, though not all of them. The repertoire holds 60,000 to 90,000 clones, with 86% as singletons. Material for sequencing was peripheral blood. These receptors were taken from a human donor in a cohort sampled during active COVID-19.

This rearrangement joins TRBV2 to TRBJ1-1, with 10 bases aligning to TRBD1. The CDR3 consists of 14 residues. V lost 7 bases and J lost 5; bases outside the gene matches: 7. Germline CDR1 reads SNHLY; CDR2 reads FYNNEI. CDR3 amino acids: CASMGDRGSTEAFF. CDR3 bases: TGTGCCAGCATGGGGGACAGGGGTTCGACTGAAGCTTTCTTT.

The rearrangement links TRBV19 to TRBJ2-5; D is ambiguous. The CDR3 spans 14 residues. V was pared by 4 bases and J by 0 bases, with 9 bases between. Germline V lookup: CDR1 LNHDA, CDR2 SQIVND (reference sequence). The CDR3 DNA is TGTGCCAGTAGTAACCCCCAGTACCAAGAGACCCAGTACTTC. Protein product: CASSNPQYQETQYF. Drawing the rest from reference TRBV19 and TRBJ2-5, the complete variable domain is DGGITQSPKYLFRKEGQNVTLSCEQNLNHDAMYWYRQDPGQGLRLIYYSQIVNDFQKGDIAEGYSVSREKKESFPLTVTSAQKNPTAFYLCASSNPQYQETQYFGPGTRLLVL.

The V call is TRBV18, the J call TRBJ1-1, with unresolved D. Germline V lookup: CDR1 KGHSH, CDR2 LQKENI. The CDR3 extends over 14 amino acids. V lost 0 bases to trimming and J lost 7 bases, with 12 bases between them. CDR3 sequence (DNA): TGTGCCAGCTCACCACCGTACGCGGGTGTTGAAGCTTTCTTT. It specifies CASSPPYAGVEAFF.

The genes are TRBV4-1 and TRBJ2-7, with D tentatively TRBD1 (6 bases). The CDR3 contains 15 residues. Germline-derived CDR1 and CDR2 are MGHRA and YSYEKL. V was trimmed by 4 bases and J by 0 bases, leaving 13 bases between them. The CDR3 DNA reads TGCGCCAGCAGCCCAGGACAGATAAGCTCCTACGAGCAGTACTTC. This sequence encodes CASSPGQISSYEQYF.